The rows below give T cell receptor beta chains drawn from one sample of a study of blood T cell repertoires in COVID-19. Clones were sequenced by immunoSEQ multiplex PCR, and TCRdb holds only the in-frame ones, with some missing. The sample yields 250,000 to 400,000 clones, around 90% seen once. What was sequenced was PBMCs or T cells enriched from blood (not recorded which). The receptors originated from a man aged 55 to 69 who had recovered from COVID-19. Each CDR3 is given with its conserved first and last residue.

>TRBJ2-7|TRBV4-2
CASSPLQDSYEQYF
>TRBJ2-1|TRBV28
CASSPNFEQFF
>TRBJ1-1|TRBV30
CAWSPGGQRNTEAFF
>TRBJ2-3|TRBV30
CAWRLAGATDTQYF
>TRBJ2-1|TRBV27
CASSLSFLAGRLNEQFF
>TRBJ2-5|TRBV6-6
CASSLGRGSETQYF
>TRBJ2-2|TRBV19
CASSMVVGQVGRTGELFF
>TRBJ2-7|TRBV4-3
CASSQDQAGVGYEQYF
>TRBJ2-7|TRBV5-1
CASSQGTGISYEQYF
>TRBJ2-3|TRBV9
CASSVASGSTDTQYF
>TRBJ2-7|TRBV5-6
CASSAGNYEQYF
>TRBJ2-7|TRBV10-2
CATQPTGTGRGEQYF
>TRBJ2-1|TRBV5-1
CASSLWTGGADNEQFF
>TRBJ2-7|TRBV3-1/TRBV3-2
CASSRTQGQRSPYEQYF
>TRBJ2-2|TRBV7-3
CASTQGGNTGELFF
>TRBJ2-1|TRBV5-5
CASSVHRAVSYNEQFF
>TRBJ1-2|TRBV28
CASSLFLSTGGYTF
>TRBJ1-5|TRBV27
CASSLRQGDQPQHF
>TRBJ1-2|TRBV3-1/TRBV3-2
CASSPTVDRPYGYTF
>TRBJ1-2|TRBV9
CASSVTPSLTVATF
>TRBJ2-6|TRBV19
CASSGTSGSSGANVLTF
>TRBJ2-3|TRBV7-6
CASSLVASGISTDTQYF
>TRBJ2-5|TRBV7-9
CASSYPAYRAQETQYF
>TRBJ1-2|TRBV19
CASMKDRGLYGYTF
>TRBJ2-7|TRBV10-3
CAIRPDIDYEQYF
>TRBJ1-1|TRBV5-1
CASSLEGPNTEAFF